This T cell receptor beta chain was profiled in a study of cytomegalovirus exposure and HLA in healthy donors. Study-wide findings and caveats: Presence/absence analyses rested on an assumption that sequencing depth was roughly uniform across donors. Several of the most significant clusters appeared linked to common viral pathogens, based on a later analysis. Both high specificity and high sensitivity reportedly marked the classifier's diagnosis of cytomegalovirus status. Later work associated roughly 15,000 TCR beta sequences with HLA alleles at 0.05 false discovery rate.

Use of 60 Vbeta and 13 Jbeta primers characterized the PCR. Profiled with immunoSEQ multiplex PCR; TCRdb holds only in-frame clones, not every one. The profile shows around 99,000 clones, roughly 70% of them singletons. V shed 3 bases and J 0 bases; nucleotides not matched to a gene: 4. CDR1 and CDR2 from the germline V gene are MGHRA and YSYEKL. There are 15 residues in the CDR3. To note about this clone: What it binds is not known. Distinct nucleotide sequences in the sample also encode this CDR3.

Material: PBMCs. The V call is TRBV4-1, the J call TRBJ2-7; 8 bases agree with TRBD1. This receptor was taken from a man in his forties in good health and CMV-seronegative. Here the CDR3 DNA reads TGCGCCAGCAGCCATGGACAGGGACCCTCCTACGAGCAGTACTTC. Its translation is CASSHGQGPSYEQYF.